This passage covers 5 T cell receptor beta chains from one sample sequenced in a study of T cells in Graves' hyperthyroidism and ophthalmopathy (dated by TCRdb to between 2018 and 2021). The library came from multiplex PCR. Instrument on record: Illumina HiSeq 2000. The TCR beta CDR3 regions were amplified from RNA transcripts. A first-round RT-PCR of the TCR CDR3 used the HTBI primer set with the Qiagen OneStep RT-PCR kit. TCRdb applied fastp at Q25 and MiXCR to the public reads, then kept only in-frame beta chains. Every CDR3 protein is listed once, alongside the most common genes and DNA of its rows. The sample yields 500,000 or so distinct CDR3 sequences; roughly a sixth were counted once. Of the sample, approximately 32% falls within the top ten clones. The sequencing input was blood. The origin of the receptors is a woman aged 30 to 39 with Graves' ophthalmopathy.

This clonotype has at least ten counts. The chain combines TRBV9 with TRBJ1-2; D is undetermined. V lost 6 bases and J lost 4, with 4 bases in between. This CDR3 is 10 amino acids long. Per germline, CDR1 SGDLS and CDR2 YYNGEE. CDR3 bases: TGTGCCAGCAAAGGCTATGGCTACACCTTC. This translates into CASKGYGYTF.

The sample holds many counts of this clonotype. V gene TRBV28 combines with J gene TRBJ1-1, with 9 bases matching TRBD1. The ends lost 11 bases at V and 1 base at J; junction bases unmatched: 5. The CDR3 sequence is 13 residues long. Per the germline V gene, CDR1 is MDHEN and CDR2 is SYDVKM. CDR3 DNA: TGTGCCTGCTACAGGGGGCGGAACACTGAAGCTTTCTTT. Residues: CACYRGRNTEAFF.

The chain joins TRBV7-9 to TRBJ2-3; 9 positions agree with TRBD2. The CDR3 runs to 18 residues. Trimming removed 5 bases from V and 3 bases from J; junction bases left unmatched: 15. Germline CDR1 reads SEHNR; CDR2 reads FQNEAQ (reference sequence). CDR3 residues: CASSRRGSGRKPTDTQYF. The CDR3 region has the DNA TGTGCCAGCAGCCGAAGGGGTAGCGGGAGAAAGCCGACAGATACGCAGTATTTT.

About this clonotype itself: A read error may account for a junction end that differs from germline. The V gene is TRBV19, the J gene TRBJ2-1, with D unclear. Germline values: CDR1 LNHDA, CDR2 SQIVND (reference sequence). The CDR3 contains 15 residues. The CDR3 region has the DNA TGTGCCAGCAGTATTACAGAGAGCTCCTACAATGAGCAGTTCTTC. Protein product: CASSITESSYNEQFF.

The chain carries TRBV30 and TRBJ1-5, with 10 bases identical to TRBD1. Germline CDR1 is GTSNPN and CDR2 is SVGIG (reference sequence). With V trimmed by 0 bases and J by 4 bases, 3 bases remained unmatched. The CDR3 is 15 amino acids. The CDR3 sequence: CAWSVVGQGNQPQHF. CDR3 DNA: TGTGCCTGGAGTGTAGTGGGACAGGGGAATCAGCCCCAGCATTTT.